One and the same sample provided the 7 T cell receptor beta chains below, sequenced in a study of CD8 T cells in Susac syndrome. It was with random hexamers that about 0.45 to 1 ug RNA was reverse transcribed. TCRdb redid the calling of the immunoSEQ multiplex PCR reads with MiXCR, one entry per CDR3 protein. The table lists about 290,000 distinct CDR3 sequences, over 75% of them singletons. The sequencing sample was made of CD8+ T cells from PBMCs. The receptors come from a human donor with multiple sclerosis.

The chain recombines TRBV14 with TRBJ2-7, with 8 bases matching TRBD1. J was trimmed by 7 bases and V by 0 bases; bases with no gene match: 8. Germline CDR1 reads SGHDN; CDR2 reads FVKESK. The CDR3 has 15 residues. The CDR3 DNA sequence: TGTGCCAGCAGCCAAGATCAGGGGGCCCATAGTGAGCAGTACTTC. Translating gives CASSQDQGAHSEQYF.

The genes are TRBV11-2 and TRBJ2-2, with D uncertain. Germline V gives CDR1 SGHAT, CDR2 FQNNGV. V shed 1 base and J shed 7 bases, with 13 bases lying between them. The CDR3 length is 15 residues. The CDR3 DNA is TGTGCCAGCAGCTTAGTTCCCGCACTCCACGGGGAGCTGTTTTTT. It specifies CASSLVPALHGELFF.

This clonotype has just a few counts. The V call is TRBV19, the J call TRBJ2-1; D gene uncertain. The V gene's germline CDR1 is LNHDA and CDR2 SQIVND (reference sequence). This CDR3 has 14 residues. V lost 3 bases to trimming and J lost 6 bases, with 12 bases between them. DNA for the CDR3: TGTGCCAGTAGTATTGCGCCTTTCCTCAATGAGCAGTTCTTC. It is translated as CASSIAPFLNEQFF.

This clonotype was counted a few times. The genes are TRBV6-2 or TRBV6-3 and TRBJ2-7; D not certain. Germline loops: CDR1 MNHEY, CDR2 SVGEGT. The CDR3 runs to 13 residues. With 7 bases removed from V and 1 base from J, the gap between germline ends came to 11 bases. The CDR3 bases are TGTGCCAGCACCCCTGACATTTCCTACGAGCAGTACTTC. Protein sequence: CASTPDISYEQYF.

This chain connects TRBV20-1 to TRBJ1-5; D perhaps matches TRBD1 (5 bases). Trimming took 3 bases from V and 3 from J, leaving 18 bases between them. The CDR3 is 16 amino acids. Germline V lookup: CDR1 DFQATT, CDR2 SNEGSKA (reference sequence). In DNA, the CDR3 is TGCAGTGCTAGGGCATGGTGGGGGATTAACAATCAGCCCCAGCATTTT. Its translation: CSARAWWGINNQPQHF.

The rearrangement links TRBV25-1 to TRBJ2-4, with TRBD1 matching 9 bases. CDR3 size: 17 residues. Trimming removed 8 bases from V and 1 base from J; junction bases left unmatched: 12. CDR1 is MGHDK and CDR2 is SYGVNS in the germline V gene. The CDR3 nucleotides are TGTGCCAGCCCTCTTCCTTCCGGGACAGGGGCCAAAAACATTCAGTACTTC. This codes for CASPLPSGTGAKNIQYF.

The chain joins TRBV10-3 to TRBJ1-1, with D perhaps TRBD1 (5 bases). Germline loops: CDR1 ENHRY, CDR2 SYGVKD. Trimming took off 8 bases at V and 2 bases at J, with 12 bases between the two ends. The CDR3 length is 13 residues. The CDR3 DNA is TGTGCCATCCGGCGAGGGGAAAACACTGAAGCTTTCTTT. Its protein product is CAIRRGENTEAFF.